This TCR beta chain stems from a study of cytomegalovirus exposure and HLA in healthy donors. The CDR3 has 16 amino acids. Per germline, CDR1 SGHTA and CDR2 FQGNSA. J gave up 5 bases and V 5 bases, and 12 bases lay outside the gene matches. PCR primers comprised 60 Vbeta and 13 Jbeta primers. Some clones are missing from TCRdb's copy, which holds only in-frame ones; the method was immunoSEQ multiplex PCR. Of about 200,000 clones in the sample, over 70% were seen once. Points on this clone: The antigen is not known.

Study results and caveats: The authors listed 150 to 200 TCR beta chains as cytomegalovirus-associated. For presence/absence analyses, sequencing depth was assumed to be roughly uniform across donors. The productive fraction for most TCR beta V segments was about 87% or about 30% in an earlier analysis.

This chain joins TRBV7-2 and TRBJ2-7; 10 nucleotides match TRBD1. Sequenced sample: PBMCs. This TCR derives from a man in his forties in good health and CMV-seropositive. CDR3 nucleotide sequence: TGTGCCAGCAGCCCAAGATCCGGGACAGGGGTGCACGAGCAGTACTTC. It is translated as CASSPRSGTGVHEQYF.